This passage covers 23 T cell receptor beta chains from one sample sequenced in a study of tumor-infiltrating lymphocytes in primary liver carcinoma. From roughly 21-30 mg of unsorted bulk tissue, DNA and RNA were co-extracted together. Making TCR beta cDNA involved roughly 0.55 ug total RNA and a constant-region primer. ARM-PCR, slightly modified, supplied the TCR beta libraries through three nested multiplex PCR rounds. The first two PCR rounds used TRBV1-TRBV30 primers with a Cbeta primer, 10 cycles each. TCRdb passed the multiplex PCR reads through MiXCR, listing each CDR3 protein once. The sample lists 95,000 to 100,000 distinct CDR3 sequences; about two thirds were seen once. The sequenced sample was liver tumor tissue from sampling region 2. As for subset: tumor region T2, inferior pole. Source of these receptors: a woman aged 55-75 years with primary liver carcinoma and hepatitis B virus infection.

In the case of this clonotype: This may come from a read error, since a much larger clone is one base off. The genes are TRBV6-5 and TRBJ2-5; 10 nucleotides align to TRBD2. Germline V lookup: CDR1 MNHEY, CDR2 SVGAGI. The CDR3 is made up of 15 amino acids. Trimming removed 6 bases from V and 5 bases from J; junction bases left unmatched: 9. The CDR3 loop is CASSRQPSGSETQYF. The CDR3 DNA reads TGTGCCAGCAGCCGACAGCCTAGCGGGAGCGAGACCCAGTACTTC.

A remark on this clonotype: This may be a read error: a much more frequent sequence differs by one nucleotide. This sequence joins TRBV4-1 and TRBJ2-1, with D possibly TRBD2 on 5 matching bases. Germline lookup yields CDR1 MGHRA and CDR2 YSYEKL. The CDR3 sequence is 13 residues long. The CDR3 sequence is CTSSRDYHNEQFF. As DNA, the CDR3 is TGCACCAGCAGCCGTGACTATCACAATGAGCAGTTCTTC.

This clonotype was observed a handful of times. This clone may be a read error of a much larger clone one base away. The V call is TRBV6-6, the J call TRBJ2-1; 9 bases agree with TRBD2. CDR3 length: 15 amino acids. Germline V gene data show CDR1 as MNHNY and CDR2 as SVGAGI (reference sequence). The CDR3 here is CTSIPLAGLGGEQFF. In DNA, the CDR3 is TGTACCAGCATACCACTAGCGGGCCTCGGGGGTGAGCAGTTCTTC.

Worth noting for this clonotype: The CDR3 ends on some other residue instead of the conserved phenylalanine or tryptophan, so this is likely a read error. The CDR3 DNA follows: TGTGCCAGTAGCTCCGGACTAGGACGCACAGATACGCAGTATCTT. Translated, it gives CASSSGLGRTDTQYL. This chain uses TRBV11-2 with TRBJ2-3, with 7 bases fitting TRBD2. The CDR3 runs 15 residues. CDR1 is SGHAT and CDR2 is FQNNGV in the germline V gene.

The table lists this clonotype with a count of one. An end of the junction differs from the germline gene, which may be a read error. J is TRBJ2-5 and V is TRBV6-1; TRBD2 aligns across 9 bases. Germline V gene lookup returns CDR1 MNHNS and CDR2 SASEGT. This CDR3 region has 15 residues. CDR3 residues: CASSLGGGGLEIQYF. The CDR3 region has the DNA TGTGCCAGCAGCCTCGGCGGGGGGGGTTTGGAGATCCAGTACTTC.

Remarks on this clonotype: This may be a read error: a much more frequent sequence differs by one nucleotide. The rearrangement joins TRBV28 to TRBJ2-2; unclear D gene. From germline, CDR1 is MDHEN and CDR2 SYDVKM. The CDR3 extends over 13 amino acids. CDR3 in DNA: TGTGCCAGCAGAGAGTCGAACATCGGGGAGCTGTTTTTT. This gives the protein CASRESNIGELFF.

The chain recombines TRBV11-1 with TRBJ2-1; D ambiguous. The CDR3 spans 13 residues. Germline CDR1 reads SGHAT; CDR2 reads FQDESV (reference sequence). Trimming left V 7 bases short and J 2 bases short, with 9 bases between. The CDR3 DNA reads as TGTGCCAGCAACATATACACCTACAATGAGCAGTTCTTC. Protein sequence: CASNIYTYNEQFF.

The chain carries TRBV12-3 or TRBV12-4 and TRBJ2-7; D unclear. V was pared by 4 bases and J by 0 bases, with 10 bases between. The CDR3 contains 14 residues. The CDR3 protein is CASSSAAGSYEQYF. The CDR3 bases are TGTGCCAGCAGTTCAGCTGCTGGCTCCTACGAGCAGTACTTC.

On this clonotype itself: A read error may account for a junction end that differs from germline. The chain combines TRBV20-1 with TRBJ1-1; D is perhaps TRBD1 (6 bases). The CDR3 runs 13 residues. Germline CDR1 is DFQATT and CDR2 is SNEGSKA (reference sequence). This CDR3 is CSARGGGFTEAFF. CDR3 nucleotides: TGCAGTGCCAGAGGAGGGGGATTCACTGAAGCTTTCTTT.

Turning to this clonotype: One junction end does not reproduce the germline sequence, and a read error may be involved. The chain links TRBV29-1 to TRBJ2-5; 7 bases match TRBD2. The CDR3 has 15 amino acids. CDR1 and CDR2 (germline): SQVTM, ANQGSEA. This CDR3 reads CSVGVTSRRWEIQYF. DNA of the CDR3: TGCAGCGTTGGGGTGACTAGCCGGAGGTGGGAGATCCAGTACTTC. Combining the CDR3 with reference TRBV29-1 and TRBJ2-5 gives the whole variable domain SAVISQKPSRDICQRGTSLTIQCQVDSQVTMMFWYRQQPGQSLTLIATANQGSEATYESGFVIDKFPISRPNLTFSTLTVSNMSPEDSSIYLCSVGVTSRRWEIQYFGPGTRLLVL.

The chain has TRBV11-2 and TRBJ2-2; a possible D gene is TRBD2 (5 bases). The CDR3 runs 14 residues. Trimming took off 8 bases at V and 9 bases at J, with 19 bases between the two ends. In germline, CDR1 is SGHAT, CDR2 FQNNGV. CDR3 nucleotides: TGTGCCAGCGTCAAAGGCCGGGAATCCAGGGAGCTGTTTTTT. Protein sequence: CASVKGRESRELFF.

The sample holds a few counts of this clonotype. The CDR3 carries no conserved terminal phenylalanine or tryptophan, so it likely arises from a read error. The gene calls are TRBV5-1 and TRBJ2-7; 7 bases fit TRBD2. Germline loops: CDR1 SGHRS, CDR2 YFSETQ. V shed 0 bases and J 2 bases; nucleotides not matched to a gene: 8. The CDR3 is 16 amino acids. CDR3 DNA sequence: TGCGCCAGCAGCTTGGGGGCGAGCGGGAAACCCTACGAGCAGTACCTC. The encoded protein is CASSLGASGKPYEQYL.

Concerning this clonotype itself: The junction shows a germline mismatch at one end, possibly a read error. The chain joins TRBV29-1 to TRBJ2-7; the D is unclear. The CDR3 sequence is 11 residues long. The V gene's germline CDR1 is SQVTM and CDR2 ANQGSEA. The CDR3 DNA is TGCAGTGTTGGGAAAGGGAACGAGCAGTACTTC. Its protein product is CSVGKGNEQYF.

The chain couples TRBV4-1 to TRBJ2-1; D may correspond to TRBD1 or TRBD2 (6 bases each). Near its end, the DNA agrees better with TRBJ2-7, so the J call may be wrong. CDR1 and CDR2 from the germline V gene are MGHRA and YSYEKL. The length of the CDR3 is 15 residues. CDR3 DNA sequence: TGCGCCAGCAGCCAAGCCGGGGGCTCCTACAATGAGCAGTACTTC. Its protein is CASSQAGGSYNEQYF.

The CDR3 loop reads CSVEGTSGGAVSEQFF. The CDR3 nucleotides are TGCAGCGTTGAGGGGACTAGCGGAGGGGCCGTTAGTGAGCAGTTCTTC. The rearrangement joins TRBV29-1 to TRBJ2-1; 11 bases agree with TRBD2. The CDR3 spans 16 residues. V shed 3 bases, J shed 9 bases, and the junction held 13 bases outside the gene matches. CDR1 SQVTM and CDR2 ANQGSEA come from the germline V gene.

Notes on this clonotype: The conserved phenylalanine or tryptophan is not found at the CDR3 terminus, so this likely reflects a read error. DNA for the CDR3: TGTGTCAGCAGCCAAGAAAAGAGGCTAGCGTATAACACCGGGGAGCTGTTTGTT. Protein: CVSSQEKRLAYNTGELFV. The chain combines TRBV14 with TRBJ2-2; tentative D call: TRBD2 (6 bases). This CDR3 is built from 18 residues. In germline, CDR1 is SGHDN, CDR2 FVKESK.

The CDR3 loop reads CASSFPGVVEQFF. As DNA, the CDR3 is TGTGCCAGCAGCTTTCCGGGAGTTGTTGAGCAGTTCTTC. This rearrangement joins TRBV7-9 to TRBJ2-1; TRBD2 is a possible D gene (6 bases). V lost 3 bases, J lost 9 bases, and 12 bases lay in between. The CDR3 consists of 13 residues. Germline CDR1 reads SEHNR; CDR2 reads FQNEAQ (reference sequence).

As to this clonotype: A read error may produce the germline difference seen at one junction end. J is TRBJ2-1 and V is TRBV12-3 or TRBV12-4, with TRBD2 matching over 11 bases. The CDR3 consists of 18 residues. The CDR3 bases are TGTGCTAGCAATTTAGGTTCTAGCGGGAGGTCGTCCTACAATGAACAGTTCTTC. This translates into CASNLGSSGRSSYNEQFF.

This clonotype was detected a few times. A clone one base away is much larger, so this may be a read error. The chain carries TRBV4-1 and TRBJ2-7, with TRBD1 identical over 8 bases. After removal of 4 bases from V and 5 bases from J, the junction contained 10 bases not matched to a gene. This CDR3 is built from 15 residues. Germline values: CDR1 MGHRA, CDR2 YSYEKL. CDR3 nucleotides: TGCGCCAGCAGCCGGGCGACAGGGGAATCCCACGAGCAGTACTTC. Amino acid sequence: CASSRATGESHEQYF.

With respect to this clonotype: A much larger clone is a single base away; this may be a read error. This chain joins TRBV13 and TRBJ1-3; D not resolved. The germline gives CDR1 PRHDT, CDR2 FYEKMQ (reference sequence). The CDR3 consists of 17 residues. CDR3 nucleotides: TGTGCCAGCAGCTCCCCCCGGGTGAGCTTCTCTGGAAACACCATACATTTT. It is translated as CASSSPRVSFSGNTIHF.

The chain joins TRBV11-2 to TRBJ2-2; D is ambiguous. Trimming pared 9 bases from V and 13 bases from J, leaving 27 bases between. The germline CDR1 and CDR2 sequences are SGHAT and FQNNGV. CDR3 length: 15 residues. CDR3 sequence (DNA): TGTGCCAGTAGCCCTCCGCAAGTACCGACCGGGTGGCTGTTTTTT. This codes for CASSPPQVPTGWLFF.

In this sample, this clonotype turned up many times. The J gene is TRBJ2-1, the V gene TRBV7-8, with 12 bases identical to TRBD1. Trimming took 5 bases from V and 6 from J; bases not matched to a gene: 5. The CDR3 spans 15 residues. Germline assignment: CDR1 SGHVS and CDR2 FQNEAQ. The CDR3 DNA sequence: TGTGCCAGCAGCCCAGGGACAGGGGGCGTCAATGAGCAGTTCTTC. It yields the protein CASSPGTGGVNEQFF.

This clonotype was picked up one time. V usage is TRBV12-3 or TRBV12-4 and J usage is TRBJ1-3; a possible D gene is TRBD1 (6 bases). This CDR3 has 14 amino acids. Between the trimmed V and J ends, which lost 10 bases and 9 bases, there was a span of 22 bases. CDR3 in DNA: TGTGCCATCATACAGGGTACCTCTAGAATCACCATATATTTT. This sequence encodes CAIIQGTSRITIYF.